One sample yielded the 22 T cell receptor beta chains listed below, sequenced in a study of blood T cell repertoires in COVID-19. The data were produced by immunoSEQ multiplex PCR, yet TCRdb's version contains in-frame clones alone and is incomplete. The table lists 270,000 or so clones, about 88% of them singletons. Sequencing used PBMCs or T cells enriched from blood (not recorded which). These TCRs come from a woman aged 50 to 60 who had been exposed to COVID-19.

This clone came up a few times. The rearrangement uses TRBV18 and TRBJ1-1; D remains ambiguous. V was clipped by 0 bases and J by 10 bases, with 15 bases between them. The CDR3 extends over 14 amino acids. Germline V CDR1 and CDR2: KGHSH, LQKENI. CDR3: CASSPPLRQLGAFF. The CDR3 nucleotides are TGTGCCAGCTCACCACCCTTGAGGCAACTAGGAGCTTTCTTT.

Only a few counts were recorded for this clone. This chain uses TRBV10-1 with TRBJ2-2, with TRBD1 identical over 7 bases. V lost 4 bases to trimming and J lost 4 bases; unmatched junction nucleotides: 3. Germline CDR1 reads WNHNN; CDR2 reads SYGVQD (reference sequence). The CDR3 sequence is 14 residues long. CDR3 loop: CASSGSGGTGELFF. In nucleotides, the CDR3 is TGCGCCAGCAGTGGGTCAGGGGGCACCGGGGAGCTGTTTTTT.

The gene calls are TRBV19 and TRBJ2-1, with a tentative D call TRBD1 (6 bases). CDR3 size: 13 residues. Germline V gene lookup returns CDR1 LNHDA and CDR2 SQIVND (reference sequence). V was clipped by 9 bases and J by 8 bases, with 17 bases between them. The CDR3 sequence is CASNTYTGHEQFF. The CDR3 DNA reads TGTGCCAGCAACACCTATACAGGGCATGAGCAGTTCTTC. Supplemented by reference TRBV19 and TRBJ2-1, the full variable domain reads DGGITQSPKYLFRKEGQNVTLSCEQNLNHDAMYWYRQDPGQGLRLIYYSQIVNDFQKGDIAEGYSVSREKKESFPLTVTSAQKNPTAFYLCASNTYTGHEQFFGPGTRLTVL.

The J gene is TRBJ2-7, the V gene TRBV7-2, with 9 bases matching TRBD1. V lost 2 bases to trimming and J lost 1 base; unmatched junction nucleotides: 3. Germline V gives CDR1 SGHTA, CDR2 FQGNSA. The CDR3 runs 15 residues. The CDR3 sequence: CASSLSGTGSYEQYF. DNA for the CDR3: TGTGCCAGCAGCTTATCCGGGACAGGGTCCTACGAGCAGTACTTC.

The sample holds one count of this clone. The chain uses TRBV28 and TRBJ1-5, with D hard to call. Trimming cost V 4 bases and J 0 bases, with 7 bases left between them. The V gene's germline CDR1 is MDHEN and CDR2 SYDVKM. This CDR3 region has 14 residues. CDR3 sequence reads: CASSSLYSNQPQHF. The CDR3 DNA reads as TGTGCCAGCAGTTCCCTCTATAGCAATCAGCCCCAGCATTTT.

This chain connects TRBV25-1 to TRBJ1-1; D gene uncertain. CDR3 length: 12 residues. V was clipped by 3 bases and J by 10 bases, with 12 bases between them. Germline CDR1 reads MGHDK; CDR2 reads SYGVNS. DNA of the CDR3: TGTGCCAGCAGTGACGCTGGGGAGTCAGCTTTCTTT. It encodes CASSDAGESAFF. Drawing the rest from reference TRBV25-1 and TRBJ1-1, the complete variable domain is EADIYQTPRYLVIGTGKKITLECSQTMGHDKMYWYQQDPGMELHLIHYSYGVNSTEKGDLSSESTVSRIRTEHFPLTLESARPSHTSQYLCASSDAGESAFFGQGTRLTVV.

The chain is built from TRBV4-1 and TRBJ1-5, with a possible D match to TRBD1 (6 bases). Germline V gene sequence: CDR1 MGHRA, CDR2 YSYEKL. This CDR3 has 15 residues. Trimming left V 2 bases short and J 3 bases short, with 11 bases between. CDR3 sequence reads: CASSQRGGVNQPQHF. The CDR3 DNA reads TGCGCCAGCAGCCAAAGAGGGGGGGTCAATCAGCCCCAGCATTTT.

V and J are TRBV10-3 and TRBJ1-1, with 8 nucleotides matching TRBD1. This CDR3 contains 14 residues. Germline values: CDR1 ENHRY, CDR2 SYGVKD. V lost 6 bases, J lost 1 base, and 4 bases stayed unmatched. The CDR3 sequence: CAISLGQENTEAFF. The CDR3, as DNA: TGTGCCATCAGCTTGGGACAGGAGAACACTGAAGCTTTCTTT.

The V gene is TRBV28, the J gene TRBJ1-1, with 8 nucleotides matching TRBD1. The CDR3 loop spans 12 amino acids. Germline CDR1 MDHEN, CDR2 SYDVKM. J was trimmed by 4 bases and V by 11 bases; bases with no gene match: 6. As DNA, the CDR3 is TGTGCCGGCTCGGACAGGGCCACTGAAGCTTTCTTT. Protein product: CAGSDRATEAFF.

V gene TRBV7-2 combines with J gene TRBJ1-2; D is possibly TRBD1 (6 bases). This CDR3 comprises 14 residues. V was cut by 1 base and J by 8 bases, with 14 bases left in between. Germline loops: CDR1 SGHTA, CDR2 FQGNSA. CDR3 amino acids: CASSLGGRTEGYTF. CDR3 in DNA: TGTGCCAGCAGCTTAGGGGGCAGGACAGAAGGCTACACCTTC.

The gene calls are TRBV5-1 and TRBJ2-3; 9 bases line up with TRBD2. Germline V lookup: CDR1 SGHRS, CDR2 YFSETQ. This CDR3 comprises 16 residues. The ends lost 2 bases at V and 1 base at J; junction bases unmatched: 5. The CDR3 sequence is CASSLTAGGRTDTQYF. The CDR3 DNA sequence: TGCGCCAGCAGCTTAACGGCGGGGGGGCGCACAGATACGCAGTATTTT.

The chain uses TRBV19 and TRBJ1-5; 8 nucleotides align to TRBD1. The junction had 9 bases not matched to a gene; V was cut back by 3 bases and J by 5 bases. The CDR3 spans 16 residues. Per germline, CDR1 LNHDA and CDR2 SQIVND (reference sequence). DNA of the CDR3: TGTGCCAGTAGTATTTCCAGGGGGCTTGGGGATCAGCCCCAGCATTTT. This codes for CASSISRGLGDQPQHF.

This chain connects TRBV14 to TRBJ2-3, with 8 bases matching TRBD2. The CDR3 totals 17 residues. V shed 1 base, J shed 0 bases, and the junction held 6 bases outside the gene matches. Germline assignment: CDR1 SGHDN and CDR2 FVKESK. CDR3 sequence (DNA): TGTGCCAGCAGCCAAGGAACTAGCGGTGCTAGCACAGATACGCAGTATTTT. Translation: CASSQGTSGASTDTQYF.

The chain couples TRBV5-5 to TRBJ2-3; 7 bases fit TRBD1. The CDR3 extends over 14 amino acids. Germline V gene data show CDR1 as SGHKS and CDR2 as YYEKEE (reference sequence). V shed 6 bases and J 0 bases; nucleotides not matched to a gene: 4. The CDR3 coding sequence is TGTGCCAGCACCCCGGGACAGAGCACAGATACGCAGTATTTT. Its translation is CASTPGQSTDTQYF.

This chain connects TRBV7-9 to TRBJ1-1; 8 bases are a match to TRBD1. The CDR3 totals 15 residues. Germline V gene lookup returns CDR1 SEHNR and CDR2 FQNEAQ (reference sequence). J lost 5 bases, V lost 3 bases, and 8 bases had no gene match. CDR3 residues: CASSFPTGVGTEAFF. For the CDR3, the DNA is TGTGCCAGCAGCTTCCCGACAGGGGTAGGGACTGAAGCTTTCTTT.

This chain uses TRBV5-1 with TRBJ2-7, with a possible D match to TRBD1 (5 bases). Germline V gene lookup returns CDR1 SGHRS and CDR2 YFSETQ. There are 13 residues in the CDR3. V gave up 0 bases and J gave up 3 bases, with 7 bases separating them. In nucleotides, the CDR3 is TGCGCCAGCAGCTTGGATGACAGCTACGAGCAGTACTTC. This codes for CASSLDDSYEQYF. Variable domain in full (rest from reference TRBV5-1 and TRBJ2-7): KAGVTQTPRYLIKTRGQQVTLSCSPISGHRSVSWYQQTPGQGLQFLFEYFSETQRNKGNFPGRFSGRQFSNSRSEMNVSTLELGDSALYLCASSLDDSYEQYFGPGTRLTVT.

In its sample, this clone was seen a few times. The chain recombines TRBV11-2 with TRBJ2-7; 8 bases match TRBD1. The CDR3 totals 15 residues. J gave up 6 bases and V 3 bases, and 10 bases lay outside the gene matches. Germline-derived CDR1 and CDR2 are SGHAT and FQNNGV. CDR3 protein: CASSFRTGPISEQYF. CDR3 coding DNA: TGTGCCAGCAGCTTTCGGACAGGGCCAATTTCCGAGCAGTACTTC.

CDR3 loop: CATSDGLAGGSRYQETQYF. In DNA, the CDR3 is TGTGCCACCAGTGATGGACTAGCGGGGGGGTCAAGGTACCAAGAGACCCAGTACTTC. This chain joins TRBV24-1 and TRBJ2-5, with 15 positions matching TRBD2. The CDR3 is made up of 19 amino acids. After removal of 3 bases from V and 0 bases from J, the junction contained 7 bases not matched to a gene. In germline, CDR1 is KGHDR, CDR2 SFDVKD.

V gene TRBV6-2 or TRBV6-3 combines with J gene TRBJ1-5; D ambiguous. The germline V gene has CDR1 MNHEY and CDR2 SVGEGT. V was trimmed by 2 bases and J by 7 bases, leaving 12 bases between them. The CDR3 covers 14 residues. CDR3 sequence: CASSYASSEQPQHF. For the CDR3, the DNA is TGTGCCAGCAGTTACGCCTCCAGCGAGCAGCCCCAGCATTTT.

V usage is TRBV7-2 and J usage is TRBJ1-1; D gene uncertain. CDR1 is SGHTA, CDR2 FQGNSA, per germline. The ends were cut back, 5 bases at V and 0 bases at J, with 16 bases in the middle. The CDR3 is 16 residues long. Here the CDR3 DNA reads TGTGCCAGCAGCCGGGGTTCAGGAGCTTTGAACACTGAAGCTTTCTTT. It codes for CASSRGSGALNTEAFF.

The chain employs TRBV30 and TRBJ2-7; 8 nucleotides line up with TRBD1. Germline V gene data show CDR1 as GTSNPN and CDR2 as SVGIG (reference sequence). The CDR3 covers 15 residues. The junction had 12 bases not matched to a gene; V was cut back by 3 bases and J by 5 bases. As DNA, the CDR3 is TGTGCCTGGAGCCAATTGACAGGGGCACGGGACGAGCAGTACTTC. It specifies CAWSQLTGARDEQYF.

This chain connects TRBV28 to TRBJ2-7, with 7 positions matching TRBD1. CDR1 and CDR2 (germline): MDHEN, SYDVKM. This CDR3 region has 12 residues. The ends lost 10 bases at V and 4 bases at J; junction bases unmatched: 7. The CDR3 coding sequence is TGTGCCACCAACCCAGGGGGATACGAGCAGTACTTC. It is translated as CATNPGGYEQYF.